A single T cell receptor (beta chain) is shown here with its context. The V and J ends lost 3 bases and 3 bases respectively, with 6 bases between them. The germline V gene encodes CDR1 DFQATT and CDR2 SNEGSKA (reference sequence). The CDR3 extends over 13 amino acids. The data are from a study of blood T cell repertoires in COVID-19. The table came from immunoSEQ multiplex PCR; TCRdb's copy has only in-frame clones and leaves some out. The profile shows around 73,000 clones, approximately 83% of them singletons. The V and J genes are TRBV20-1 and TRBJ1-6, with D unresolved. Sequenced input: peripheral blood. The origin of this receptor is a woman aged 55-70 years with acute or convalescent COVID-19. This CDR3 is CSASVRYNSPLHF. As DNA, the CDR3 is TGCAGTGCTAGTGTCCGCTATAATTCACCCCTCCACTTT.